This TCR beta chain was profiled in a study of shared clonotypes between healthy human individuals. Whole-study context: Every donor yielded three CD4 naive, three CD4 memory, two CD8 naive and one CD8 memory plate.

This table comes from immunoSEQ multiplex PCR, and its TCRdb copy is limited to in-frame clones, with some not included. The data contain roughly 2.5 million clones, around nine tenths of them singletons. This CDR3 has 13 amino acids. Germline CDR1 is SGHRS and CDR2 is YFSETQ. V lost 7 bases and J lost 4; bases outside the gene matches: 4. The V call is TRBV5-1, the J call TRBJ2-5, with 10 bases lining up with TRBD1. Source material: naive CD4+ T cells sorted from blood. This sample's subset: CD45RA+ positively selected. The clonotype originates from a man between 18 and 35 years old in good health. CDR3 bases: TGCGCCAGCGGCGGGACAGGGGCAGAGACCCAGTACTTC. Its protein is CASGGTGAETQYF.